This passage covers 9 T cell receptor beta chains from one sample sequenced in a study of vaccination effects on CD4 cells after COVID-19. CD4+ T cells specific for antigen were expanded with viral peptide pools by the ViraFEST assay before sequencing. Following an approximately eleven-day culture, CD4+ T cells were purified. The vaccine recipients had no prior SARS-CoV-2 infection, with negative nucleocapsid antibodies. The protocol was immunoSEQ multiplex PCR, while the TCRdb copy is restricted to in-frame clones and leaves out a portion. The table records under 30,000 clones, around three quarters of them present only once. Their specific antigens are unknown. Here the sequenced sample was CD4+ T cells from PBMCs cultured with HCoV-NL63 spike peptides, taken before COVID-19 vaccination. The receptors shown here come from a human donor who received a COVID-19 vaccine.

The rearrangement uses TRBV10-3 and TRBJ1-1; TRBD1 might be the D (5 bases). Germline CDR1 ENHRY, CDR2 SYGVKD. Trimming took off 6 bases at V and 1 base at J, with 9 bases between the two ends. The CDR3 has 13 residues. The CDR3: CAIRDTENTEAFF. CDR3 nucleotides: TGTGCCATCAGGGACACCGAGAACACTGAAGCTTTCTTT.

The chain employs TRBV5-4 and TRBJ1-2; no firm D call. Deletions cut 0 bases from V and 8 bases from J, with 5 bases between. Germline V CDR1 and CDR2: SGHNT, YYREEE (reference sequence). This CDR3 spans 11 amino acids. The CDR3 spells CASSLGSGYTF. The CDR3 nucleotides read TGTGCCAGCAGCTTGGGCTCCGGCTACACCTTC.

V is TRBV6-5 and J is TRBJ1-2, with TRBD1 as a possible D gene (6 bases). Per the germline V gene, CDR1 is MNHEY and CDR2 is SVGAGI. The V end lost 4 bases, the J end lost 3 bases, and 15 bases lay between the germline ends. The CDR3 contains 15 residues. The CDR3 DNA follows: TGTGCCAGCAGTTCTTATGTGGGGGGCTACTATGGCTACACCTTC. Translation: CASSSYVGGYYGYTF.

In its sample, this clone ranks as medium-sized. The rearrangement uses TRBV18 and TRBJ1-2; the match to TRBD1 covers 11 bases. With 2 bases clipped from V and 5 bases from J, the junction kept 4 bases outside the gene matches. This CDR3 spans 15 amino acids. Per the germline V gene, CDR1 is KGHSH and CDR2 is LQKENI. Here the CDR3 reads CASSPTGTGGYGYTF. DNA for the CDR3: TGTGCCAGCTCACCAACCGGGACAGGGGGATATGGCTACACCTTC. The variable domain in full, completed from reference TRBV18 and TRBJ1-2, reads NAGVMQNPRHLVRRRGQEARLRCSPMKGHSHVYWYRQLPEEGLKFMVYLQKENIIDESGMPKERFSAEFPKEGPSILRIQQVVRGDSAAYFCASSPTGTGGYGYTFGSGTRLTVV.

As DNA, the CDR3 is TGTGCCAGTAGTCCCAGGACAGGGAGTAGCAATCAGCCCCAGCATTTT. This codes for CASSPRTGSSNQPQHF. V and J are TRBV19 and TRBJ1-5, with 8 bases that match TRBD1. There are 16 residues in the CDR3. V dropped 5 bases and J dropped 0; count of bases not matched to a gene: 6. CDR1 LNHDA and CDR2 SQIVND come from the germline V gene (reference sequence).

The V and J genes are TRBV20-1 and TRBJ2-7; TRBD1 might be the D (6 bases). Trimming pared 7 bases from V and 7 bases from J, leaving 14 bases between. CDR3 length: 11 residues. In germline, CDR1 is DFQATT, CDR2 SNEGSKA (reference sequence). CDR3 bases: TGCAGTGGGGGGAGAGGGGGAGAGCAGTACTTC. The encoded protein is CSGGRGGEQYF.

This clone was detected once. The CDR3 loop is CASSGDNEQFF. CDR3 nucleotides: TGCGCCAGCAGCGGGGACAATGAGCAGTTCTTC. This sequence joins TRBV5-1 and TRBJ2-1; D remains ambiguous. Germline assignment: CDR1 SGHRS and CDR2 YFSETQ. CDR3 length: 11 amino acids. Trimming took 4 bases from V and 5 from J, leaving 4 bases between them.

This clone appeared a few times. This chain uses TRBV6-5 with TRBJ1-5; D call uncertain. V dropped 0 bases and J dropped 6 bases, with 12 bases sitting between them. CDR1 and CDR2 (germline): MNHEY, SVGAGI. The CDR3 contains 15 residues. CDR3 protein: CASSYSRRSVQPQHF. The CDR3, as DNA: TGTGCCAGCAGTTACTCGAGGAGGTCAGTTCAGCCCCAGCATTTT.

V usage is TRBV3-1 (or the pseudogene TRBV3-2) and J usage is TRBJ1-1; D call uncertain. Trimming pared 0 bases from V and 1 base from J, leaving 12 bases between. Germline V CDR1 and CDR2: LGHDT, YNNKEL (reference sequence). The CDR3 spans 16 residues. The CDR3 sequence is CASSQDLGRRNTEAFF. In nucleotides, the CDR3 is TGTGCCAGCAGCCAAGATCTTGGAAGGAGGAACACTGAAGCTTTCTTT.